This T cell receptor beta chain appears in the sequencing data of a study of T-cell memory formation after mild COVID-19. Study in general: Clusters were largely donor specific.

Germline V lookup: CDR1 SGHDN, CDR2 FVKESK. V lost 1 base to trimming and J lost 10 bases, with 13 bases between them. This CDR3 is 13 amino acids long. General study points: Later expanders leaned CD4+, whereas day 15 to 85 contracting clones were balanced CD4/CD8. Researchers could not confirm that second-wave clones peaking on day 37 targeted SARS-CoV-2. Memory from before infection featured some responding clones, which suggests cross-reactive memory joined.

Note on this clonotype: Its target is unknown.

TCRdb redid the calling of the 5' RACE reads with MiXCR, one entry per CDR3 protein. The data contain approximately 580,000 distinct CDR3 sequences, just over 20% of them singletons. The J gene is TRBJ1-1, the V gene TRBV14; D remains ambiguous. Sequencing was carried out using PBMCs or a T cell subset sorted from them (not recorded which). The origin of this receptor is an adult woman who had mild COVID-19 (a few samples of this study predate the infection). Cell type and time point are not known. The CDR3, as DNA: TGTGCCAGCAGCCAAGTCCCGAATGCGGTAGCTTTCTTT. Amino acids: CASSQVPNAVAFF.